This record covers a single T cell receptor beta chain. This clone has a single count. Its cognate antigen has yet to be identified. One base away there is no much larger clone; base qualities are not given. The data were taken from a study of blood T cell repertoires in COVID-19 (dated by TCRdb to the early 2020s). Regarding the study in general: Samples covering the acute and convalescent phases of COVID-19 were provided by collaborators in the United States, Italy and Spain. The prospective study material was composed of cDNA or gDNA derived from T cells, B-cell-depleted T cells, or PBMCs. The dataset comprised deeply sampled blood TCRbeta repertoires from subjects exposed to, actively infected with, or recovered from COVID-19. The repertoires were released in a freely available public database meant as a resource for research on the immune response to SARS-CoV-2. The samples were drawn from the first 160 participants of the ongoing ImmuneRACE study and from about 1,200 subjects provided by 6 global collaborators. Sample metadata almost always included a de-identified subject ID, COVID-19 status, age in years and sex. Where available, HLA class I and class II types were taken from metadata supplied by the sample provider and were not determined by assay-based typing.

Summary of the overall study and its limitations: Clinical and demographic metadata were provided uncurated, with the amount varying by source and participant.

TCRbeta CDR3 regions were amplified from genomic DNA using the immunoSEQ Assay, a bias-controlled multiplex PCR. The authors' pipeline ran thus. The number of nucleated cells in each sample was estimated from the amplification of reference gene primers within the assay. Sequence reads were collapsed and filtered to measure the absolute abundance of every unique TCRbeta CDR3 rearrangement. For each sample, productive Simpson clonality was calculated by taking the square root of Simpson's diversity index across productive rearrangements. In its TCRdb copy, this immuneACCESS table keeps in-frame sequences only and misses some clones. Where compared with another copy, unresolved V genes explain less than half of these, and the others have no known cause. V and J calls plus clone size are reproduced from that table; the DNA served to infer D and trimming. Counted in this sample were a few hundred thousand clones; 84% of them appeared once. The biggest ten clones account for over 9.5% of the sample.

At one collaborating source in Seattle, patients were enrolled during active infection and were followed longitudinally through the course of disease. Each collaborating institution followed its own protocols to collect whole blood in K2EDTA tubes. For TCRbeta analysis, collaborators shipped samples as frozen whole blood, isolated PBMCs, or DNA extracted from either of those sample types. Via the germline V gene, CDR1 is MNHEY and CDR2 SVGEGT. Ends trimmed: V by 0 bases, J by 3 bases; bases unmatched to a gene: 1. The CDR3, cysteine through phenylalanine, is 15 amino acids long. CDR3 DNA only is kept here, 45 bases in frame from base 1.

This TCR was sampled from a woman aged 80 or over with COVID-19, enrolled during active disease. The sequence links TRBV6-2 or TRBV6-3 to TRBJ1-5, and 8 bases in between align with TRBD1. Sequenced sample: peripheral blood. The CDR3 reads CASSYSTGANQPQHF. Here is the DNA: TGTGCCAGCAGTTACTCGACAGGGGCCAATCAGCCCCAGCATTTT.